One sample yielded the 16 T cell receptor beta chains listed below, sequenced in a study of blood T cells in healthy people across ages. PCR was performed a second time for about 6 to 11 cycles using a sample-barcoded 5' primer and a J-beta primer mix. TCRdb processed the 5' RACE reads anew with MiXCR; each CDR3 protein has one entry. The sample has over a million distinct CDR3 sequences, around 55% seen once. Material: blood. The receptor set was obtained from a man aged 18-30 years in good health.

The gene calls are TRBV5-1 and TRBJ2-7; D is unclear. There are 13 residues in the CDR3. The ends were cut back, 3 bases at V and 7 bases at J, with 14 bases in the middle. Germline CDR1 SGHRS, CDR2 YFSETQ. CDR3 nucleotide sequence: TGCGCCAGCAGCTGGGTGGAGAAACTGGAGCAGTACTTC. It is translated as CASSWVEKLEQYF.

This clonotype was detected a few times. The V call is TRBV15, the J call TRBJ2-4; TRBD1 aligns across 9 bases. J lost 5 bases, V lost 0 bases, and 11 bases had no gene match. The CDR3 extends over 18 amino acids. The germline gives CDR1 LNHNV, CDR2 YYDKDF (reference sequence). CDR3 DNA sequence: TGTGCCACCAGCAGAGAAGGGGGATTCCGGGACAGGGAAAACATTCAGTACTTC. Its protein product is CATSREGGFRDRENIQYF.

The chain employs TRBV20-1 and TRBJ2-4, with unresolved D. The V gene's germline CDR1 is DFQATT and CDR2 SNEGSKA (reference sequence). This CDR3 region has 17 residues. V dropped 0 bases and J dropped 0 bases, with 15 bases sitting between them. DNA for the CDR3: TGCAGTGCTAGAGAGCTCCTTTGGGAAGTAGCCAAAAACATTCAGTACTTC. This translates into CSARELLWEVAKNIQYF.

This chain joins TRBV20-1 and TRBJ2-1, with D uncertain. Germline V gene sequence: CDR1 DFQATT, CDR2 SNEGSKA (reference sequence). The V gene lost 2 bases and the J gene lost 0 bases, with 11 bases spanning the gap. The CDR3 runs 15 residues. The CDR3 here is CSARSRKSSYNEQFF. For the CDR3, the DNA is TGCAGTGCTAGATCTCGGAAGAGCTCCTACAATGAGCAGTTCTTC.

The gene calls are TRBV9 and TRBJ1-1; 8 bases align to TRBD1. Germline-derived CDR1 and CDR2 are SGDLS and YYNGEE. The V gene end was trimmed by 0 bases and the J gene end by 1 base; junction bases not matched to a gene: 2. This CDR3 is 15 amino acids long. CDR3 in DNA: TGTGCCAGCAGCGTAGCTCAGGGGGCGAACACTGAAGCTTTCTTT. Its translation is CASSVAQGANTEAFF.

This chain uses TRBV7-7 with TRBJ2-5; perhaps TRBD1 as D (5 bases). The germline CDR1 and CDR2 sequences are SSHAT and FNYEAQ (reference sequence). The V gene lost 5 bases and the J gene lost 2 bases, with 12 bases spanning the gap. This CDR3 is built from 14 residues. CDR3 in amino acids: CASSGRVGQETQYF. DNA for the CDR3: TGTGCCAGCAGCGGCAGGGTAGGGCAAGAGACCCAGTACTTC.

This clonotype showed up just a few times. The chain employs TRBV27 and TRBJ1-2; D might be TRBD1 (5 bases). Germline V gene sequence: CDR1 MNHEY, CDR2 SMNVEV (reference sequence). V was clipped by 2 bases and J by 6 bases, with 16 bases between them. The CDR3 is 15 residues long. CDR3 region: CASSLGAELWHGYTF. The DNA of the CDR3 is TGTGCCAGCAGTTTAGGGGCAGAGTTGTGGCATGGCTACACCTTC.

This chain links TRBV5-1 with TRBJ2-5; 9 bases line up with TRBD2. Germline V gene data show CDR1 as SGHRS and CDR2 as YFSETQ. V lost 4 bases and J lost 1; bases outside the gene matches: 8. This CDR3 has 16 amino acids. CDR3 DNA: TGCGCCAGCAGCGGAATATTTAGCGGGAGCCAAGAGACCCAGTACTTC. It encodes CASSGIFSGSQETQYF.

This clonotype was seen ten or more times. The chain's CDR3 is CASSLVRDGYTF. The DNA for the CDR3 is TGTGCCAGCAGCCTTGTTCGGGATGGCTACACCTTC. The V and J genes are TRBV12-3 or TRBV12-4 and TRBJ1-2; no firm D call. This CDR3 is built from 12 residues. Trimming cost V 6 bases and J 6 bases, with 11 bases left between them.

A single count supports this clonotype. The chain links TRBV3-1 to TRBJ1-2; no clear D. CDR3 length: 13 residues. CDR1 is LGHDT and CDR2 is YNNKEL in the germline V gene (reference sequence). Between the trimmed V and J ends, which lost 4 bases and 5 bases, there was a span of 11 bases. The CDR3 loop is CASSPLDWYGYTF. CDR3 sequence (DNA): TGTGCCAGCAGCCCTTTGGATTGGTATGGCTACACCTTC.

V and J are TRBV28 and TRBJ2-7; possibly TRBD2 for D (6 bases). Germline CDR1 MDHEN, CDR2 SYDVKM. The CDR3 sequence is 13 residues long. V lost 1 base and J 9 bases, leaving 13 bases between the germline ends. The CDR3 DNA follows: TGTGCCAGCAGTTTATCGTTGAGGGGAGGGCAGTACTTC. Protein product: CASSLSLRGGQYF.

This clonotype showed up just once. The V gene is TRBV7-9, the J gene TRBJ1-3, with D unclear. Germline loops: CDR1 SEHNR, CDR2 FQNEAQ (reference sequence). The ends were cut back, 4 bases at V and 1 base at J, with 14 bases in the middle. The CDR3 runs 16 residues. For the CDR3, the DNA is TGTGCCAGCAGCTACGCTTACGGATCGTCTGGAAACACCATATATTTT. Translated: CASSYAYGSSGNTIYF.

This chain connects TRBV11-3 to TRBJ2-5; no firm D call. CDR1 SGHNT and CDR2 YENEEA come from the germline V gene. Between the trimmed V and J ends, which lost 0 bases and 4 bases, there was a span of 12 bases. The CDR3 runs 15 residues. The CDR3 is CASSLEYRPGETQYF. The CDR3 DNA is TGTGCCAGCAGCTTAGAGTACAGACCAGGAGAGACCCAGTACTTC.

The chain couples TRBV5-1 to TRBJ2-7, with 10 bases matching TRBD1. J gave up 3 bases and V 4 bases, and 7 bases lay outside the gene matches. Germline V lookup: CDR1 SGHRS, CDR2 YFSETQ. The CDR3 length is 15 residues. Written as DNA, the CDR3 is TGCGCCAGCAGCCTGTTTGGGACAGGGGTCTACGAGCAGTACTTC. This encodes CASSLFGTGVYEQYF. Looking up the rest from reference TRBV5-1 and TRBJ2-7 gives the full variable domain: KAGVTQTPRYLIKTRGQQVTLSCSPISGHRSVSWYQQTPGQGLQFLFEYFSETQRNKGNFPGRFSGRQFSNSRSEMNVSTLELGDSALYLCASSLFGTGVYEQYFGPGTRLTVT.

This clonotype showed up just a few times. The CDR3 DNA follows: TGTGCCAGCACTGGGTCCGTGGTCACTGAAGCTTTCTTT. As protein: CASTGSVVTEAFF. The chain employs TRBV11-2 and TRBJ1-1; D is unclear. Trimming stripped 7 bases from V and 4 bases from J, with 13 bases between. Germline values: CDR1 SGHAT, CDR2 FQNNGV. The CDR3 is 13 amino acids.

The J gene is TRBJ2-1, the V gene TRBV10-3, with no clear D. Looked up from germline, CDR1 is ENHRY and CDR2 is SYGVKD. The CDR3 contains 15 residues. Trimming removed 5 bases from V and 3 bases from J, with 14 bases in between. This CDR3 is CAISNPKTGYNEQFF. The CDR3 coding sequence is TGTGCCATCAGTAACCCCAAAACTGGCTACAATGAGCAGTTCTTC.